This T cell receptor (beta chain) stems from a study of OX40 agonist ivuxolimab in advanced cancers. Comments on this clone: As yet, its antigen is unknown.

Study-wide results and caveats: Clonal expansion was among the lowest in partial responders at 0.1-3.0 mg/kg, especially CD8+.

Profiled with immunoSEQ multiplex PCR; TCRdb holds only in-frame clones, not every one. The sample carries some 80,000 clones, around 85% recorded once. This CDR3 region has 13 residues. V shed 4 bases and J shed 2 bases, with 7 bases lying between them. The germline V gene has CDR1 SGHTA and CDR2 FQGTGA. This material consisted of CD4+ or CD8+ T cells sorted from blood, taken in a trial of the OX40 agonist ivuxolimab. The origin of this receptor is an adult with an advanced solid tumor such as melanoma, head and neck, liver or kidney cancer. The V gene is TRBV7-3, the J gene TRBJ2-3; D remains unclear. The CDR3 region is CASSSTTTDTQYF. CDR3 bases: TGTGCCAGCAGCTCCACGACCACAGATACGCAGTATTTT. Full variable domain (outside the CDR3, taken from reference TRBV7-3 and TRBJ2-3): GAGVSQTPSNKVTEKGKYVELRCDPISGHTALYWYRQSLGQGPEFLIYFQGTGAADDSGLPNDRFFAVRPEGSVSTLKIQRTERGDSAVYLCASSSTTTDTQYFGPGTRLTVL.